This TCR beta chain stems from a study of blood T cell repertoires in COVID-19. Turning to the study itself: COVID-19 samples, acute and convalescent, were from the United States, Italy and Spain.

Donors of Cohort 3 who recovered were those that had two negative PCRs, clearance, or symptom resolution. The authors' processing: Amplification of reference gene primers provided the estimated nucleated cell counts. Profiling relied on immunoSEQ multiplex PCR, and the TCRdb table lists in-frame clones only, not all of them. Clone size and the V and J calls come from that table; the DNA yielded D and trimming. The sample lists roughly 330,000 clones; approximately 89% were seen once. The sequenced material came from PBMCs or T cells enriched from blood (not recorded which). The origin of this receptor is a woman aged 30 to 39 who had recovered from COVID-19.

The CDR3 protein is CASRGGPYEQYF. Written as DNA, the CDR3 is TGTGCCAGCAGAGGAGGCCCCTACGAGCAGTACTTC. The V and J genes are TRBV2 and TRBJ2-7, with D perhaps TRBD2 (5 bases). V was trimmed by 6 bases and J by 2 bases, leaving 8 bases between them. Germline V CDR1 and CDR2: SNHLY, FYNNEI. The CDR3 totals 12 residues.